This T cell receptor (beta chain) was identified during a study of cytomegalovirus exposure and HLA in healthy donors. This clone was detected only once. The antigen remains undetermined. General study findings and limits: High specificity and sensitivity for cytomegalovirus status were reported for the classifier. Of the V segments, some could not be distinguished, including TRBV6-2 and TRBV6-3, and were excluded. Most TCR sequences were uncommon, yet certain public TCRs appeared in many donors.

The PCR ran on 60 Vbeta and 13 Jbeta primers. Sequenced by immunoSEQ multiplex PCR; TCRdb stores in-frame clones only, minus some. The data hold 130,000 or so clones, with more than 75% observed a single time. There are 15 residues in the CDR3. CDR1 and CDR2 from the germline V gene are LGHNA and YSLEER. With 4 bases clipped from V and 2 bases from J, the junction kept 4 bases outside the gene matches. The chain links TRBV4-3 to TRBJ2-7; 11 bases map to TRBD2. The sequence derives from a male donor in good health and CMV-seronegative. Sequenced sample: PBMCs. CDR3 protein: CASSPSLAGAYEQYF. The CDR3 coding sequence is TGCGCCAGCAGCCCCTCACTAGCGGGGGCCTACGAGCAGTACTTC.